Below are 5 T cell receptor beta chains sequenced from a single sample in a study of T cells in localized non-small cell lung cancer. TCRdb's copy holds only in-frame clones and misses some; the assay was immunoSEQ multiplex PCR. Of fewer than 90,000 clones listed, almost 85% are singletons. The material sequenced was peripheral blood, taken before any cancer treatment. Receptors originate from a man aged 35 to 69 with stage I lung adenocarcinoma.

This clone was recorded a few times. The chain combines TRBV30 with TRBJ1-1, with D unresolved. From germline, CDR1 is GTSNPN and CDR2 SVGIG (reference sequence). This CDR3 contains 13 residues. Trimming took 2 bases from V and 4 from J, leaving 11 bases between them. CDR3 loop: CAWSRSRGTEAFF. CDR3 DNA: TGTGCCTGGAGTCGATCCCGCGGCACTGAAGCTTTCTTT.

Only one count was recorded for this clone. V is TRBV19 and J is TRBJ2-5, with TRBD2 matching 8 bases. Germline V gene data show CDR1 as LNHDA and CDR2 as SQIVND (reference sequence). The CDR3 covers 15 residues. With 3 bases clipped from V and 5 bases from J, the junction kept 8 bases outside the gene matches. The chain's CDR3 is CASSISGVSGETQYF. Written as DNA, the CDR3 is TGTGCCAGTAGTATTAGCGGGGTCTCCGGGGAGACCCAGTACTTC.

The chain uses TRBV2 and TRBJ2-7, with a weak D call TRBD2 (6 bases). The CDR3 extends over 14 amino acids. Germline-derived CDR1 and CDR2 are SNHLY and FYNNEI. The V end lost 4 bases, the J end lost 2 bases, and 12 bases lay between the germline ends. DNA for the CDR3: TGTGCCAGCAGTGCCCAGGCGGGACCCTACGAGCAGTACTTC. The encoded protein is CASSAQAGPYEQYF.

This clone was observed once. This rearrangement joins TRBV29-1 to TRBJ1-3; D remains ambiguous. Germline V lookup: CDR1 SQVTM, CDR2 ANQGSEA. V lost 6 bases and J lost 0, with 9 bases in between. The CDR3 consists of 13 residues. CDR3 sequence: CSVGNPSGNTIYF. In DNA form, the CDR3 reads TGCAGCGTGGGTAATCCCTCTGGAAACACCATATATTTT. Combining the CDR3 with reference TRBV29-1 and TRBJ1-3 gives the whole variable domain SAVISQKPSRDICQRGTSLTIQCQVDSQVTMMFWYRQQPGQSLTLIATANQGSEATYESGFVIDKFPISRPNLTFSTLTVSNMSPEDSSIYLCSVGNPSGNTIYFGEGSWLTVV.

The chain couples TRBV5-1 to TRBJ1-2; D gene uncertain. The germline CDR1 and CDR2 sequences are SGHRS and YFSETQ. V gave up 7 bases and J gave up 0 bases, with 7 bases separating them. The CDR3 runs 12 residues. The CDR3 loop reads CASRSANYGYTF. DNA of the CDR3: TGCGCCAGCCGTAGTGCTAACTATGGCTACACCTTC.